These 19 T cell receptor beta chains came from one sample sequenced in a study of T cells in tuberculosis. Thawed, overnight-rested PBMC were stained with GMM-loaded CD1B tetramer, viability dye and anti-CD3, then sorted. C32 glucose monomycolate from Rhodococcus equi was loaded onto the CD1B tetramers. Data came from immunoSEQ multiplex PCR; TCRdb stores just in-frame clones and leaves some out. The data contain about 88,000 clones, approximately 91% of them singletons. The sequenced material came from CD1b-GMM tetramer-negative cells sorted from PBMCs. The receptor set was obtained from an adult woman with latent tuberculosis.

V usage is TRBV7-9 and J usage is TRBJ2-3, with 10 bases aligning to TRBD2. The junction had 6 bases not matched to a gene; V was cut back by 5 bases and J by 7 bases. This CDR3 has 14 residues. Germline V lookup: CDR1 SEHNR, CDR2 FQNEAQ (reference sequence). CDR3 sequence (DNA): TGTGCCAGCAGCCGACTAGCGGGTGGAAATACGCAGTATTTT. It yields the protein CASSRLAGGNTQYF.

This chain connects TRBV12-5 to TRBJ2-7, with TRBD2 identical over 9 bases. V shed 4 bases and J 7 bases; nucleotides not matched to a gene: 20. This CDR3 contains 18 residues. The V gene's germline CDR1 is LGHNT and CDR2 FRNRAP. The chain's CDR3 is CASGSPPTRSGGFREQYF. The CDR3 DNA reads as TGTGCTAGTGGTTCCCCACCGACGCGAAGCGGGGGGTTCCGAGAGCAGTACTTC.

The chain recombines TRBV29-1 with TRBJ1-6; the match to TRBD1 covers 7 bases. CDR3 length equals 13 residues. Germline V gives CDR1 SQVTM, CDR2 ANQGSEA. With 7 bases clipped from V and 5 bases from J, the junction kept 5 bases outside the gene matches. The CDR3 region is CSARQGDNSPLHF. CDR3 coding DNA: TGCAGCGCCCGACAGGGCGATAATTCACCCCTCCACTTT.

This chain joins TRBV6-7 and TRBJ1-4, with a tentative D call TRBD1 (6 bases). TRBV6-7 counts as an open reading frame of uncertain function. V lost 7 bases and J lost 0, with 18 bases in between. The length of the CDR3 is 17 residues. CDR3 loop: CASTPGHRNATNEKLFF. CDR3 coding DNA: TGTGCCAGCACCCCGGGACATAGAAATGCAACTAATGAAAAACTGTTTTTT.

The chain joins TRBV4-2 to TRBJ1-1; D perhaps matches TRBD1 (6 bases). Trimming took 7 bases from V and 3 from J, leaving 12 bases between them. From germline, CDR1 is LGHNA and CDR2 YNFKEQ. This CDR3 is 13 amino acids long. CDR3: CASTEGGYTEAFF. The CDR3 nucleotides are TGTGCCAGCACCGAGGGGGGGTACACTGAAGCTTTCTTT.

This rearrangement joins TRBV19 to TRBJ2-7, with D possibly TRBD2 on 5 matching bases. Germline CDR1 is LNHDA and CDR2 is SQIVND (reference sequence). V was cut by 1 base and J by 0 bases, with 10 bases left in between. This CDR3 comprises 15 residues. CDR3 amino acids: CASSIALSGSYEQYV. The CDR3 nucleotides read TGTGCCAGTAGTATAGCTCTAAGCGGCTCCTACGAGCAGTACGTC.

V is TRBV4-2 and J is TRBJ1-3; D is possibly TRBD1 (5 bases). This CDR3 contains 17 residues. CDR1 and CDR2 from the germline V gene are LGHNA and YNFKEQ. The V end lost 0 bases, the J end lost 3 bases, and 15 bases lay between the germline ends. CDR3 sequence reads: CASSQDVGRGSGNTIYF. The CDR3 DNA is TGTGCCAGCAGCCAAGATGTAGGGAGGGGCAGTGGAAACACCATATATTTT.

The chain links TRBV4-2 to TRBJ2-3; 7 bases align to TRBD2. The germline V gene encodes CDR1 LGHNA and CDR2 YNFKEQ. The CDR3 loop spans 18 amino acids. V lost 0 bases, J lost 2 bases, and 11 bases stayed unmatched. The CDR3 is CASSQDVQRGSSTDTQYF. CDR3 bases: TGTGCCAGCAGCCAAGATGTCCAGCGGGGATCCTCCACAGATACGCAGTATTTT.

The CDR3 is CASSFRDRLSQPQHF. CDR3 bases: TGTGCCAGCAGTTTTAGGGACAGATTAAGTCAGCCCCAGCATTTT. The chain carries TRBV28 and TRBJ1-5, with 7 bases lining up with TRBD1. The CDR3 runs to 15 residues. The germline V gene has CDR1 MDHEN and CDR2 SYDVKM. The ends lost 3 bases at V and 6 bases at J; junction bases unmatched: 8.

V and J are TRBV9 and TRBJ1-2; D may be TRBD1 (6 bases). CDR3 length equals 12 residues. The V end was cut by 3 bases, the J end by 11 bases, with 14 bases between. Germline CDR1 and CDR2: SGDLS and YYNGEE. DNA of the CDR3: TGTGCCAGCAGCGCGCCGACGACAGGTTACACCTTC. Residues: CASSAPTTGYTF.

Here the CDR3 reads CASSAGLYTGELFF. Written as DNA, the CDR3 is TGTGCCAGCAGCGCGGGACTGTACACCGGGGAGCTGTTTTTT. The chain joins TRBV9 to TRBJ2-2, with D perhaps matching TRBD2 (6 bases). CDR1 and CDR2 (germline): SGDLS, YYNGEE. V was pared by 3 bases and J by 3 bases, with 9 bases between. The CDR3 has 14 residues.

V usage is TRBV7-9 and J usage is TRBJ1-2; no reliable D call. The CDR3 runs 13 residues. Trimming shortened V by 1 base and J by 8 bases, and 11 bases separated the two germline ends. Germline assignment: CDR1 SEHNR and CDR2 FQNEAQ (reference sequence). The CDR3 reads CASSLVQYTGYTF. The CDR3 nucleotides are TGTGCCAGCAGCTTAGTCCAGTACACGGGCTACACCTTC.

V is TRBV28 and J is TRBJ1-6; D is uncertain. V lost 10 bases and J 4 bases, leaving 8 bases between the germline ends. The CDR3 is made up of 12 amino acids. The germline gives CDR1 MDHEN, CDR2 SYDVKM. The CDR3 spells CATHGYNSPLHF. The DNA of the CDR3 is TGTGCCACCCACGGGTATAATTCACCCCTCCACTTT.

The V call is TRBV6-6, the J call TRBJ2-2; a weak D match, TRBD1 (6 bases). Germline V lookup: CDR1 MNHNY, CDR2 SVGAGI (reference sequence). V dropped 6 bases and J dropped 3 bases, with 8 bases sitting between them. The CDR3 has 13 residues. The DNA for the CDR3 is TGTGCCAGCAGCCCAGGGGACACCGGGGAGCTGTTTTTT. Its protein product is CASSPGDTGELFF.

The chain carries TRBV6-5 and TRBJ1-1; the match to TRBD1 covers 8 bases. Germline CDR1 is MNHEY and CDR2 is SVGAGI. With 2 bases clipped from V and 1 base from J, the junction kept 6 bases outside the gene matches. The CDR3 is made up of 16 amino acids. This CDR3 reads CASSYVQGAPNTEAFF. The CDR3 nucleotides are TGTGCCAGCAGTTACGTTCAGGGGGCCCCGAACACTGAAGCTTTCTTT.

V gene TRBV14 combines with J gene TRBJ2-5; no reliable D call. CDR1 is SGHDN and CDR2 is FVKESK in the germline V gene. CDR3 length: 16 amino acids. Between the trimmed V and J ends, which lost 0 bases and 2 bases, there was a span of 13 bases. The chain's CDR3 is CASSQEPNKKQETQYF. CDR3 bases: TGTGCCAGCAGCCAAGAACCCAACAAGAAACAAGAGACCCAGTACTTC. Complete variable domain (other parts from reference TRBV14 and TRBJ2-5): EAGVTQFPSHSVIEKGQTVTLRCDPISGHDNLYWYRRVMGKEIKFLLHFVKESKQDESGMPNNRFLAERTGGTYSTLKVQPAELEDSGVYFCASSQEPNKKQETQYFGPGTRLLVL.

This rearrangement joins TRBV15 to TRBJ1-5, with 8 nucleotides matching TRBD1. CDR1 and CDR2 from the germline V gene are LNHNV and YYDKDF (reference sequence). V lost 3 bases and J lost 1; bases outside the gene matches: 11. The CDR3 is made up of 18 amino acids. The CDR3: CATSSPRGDRGSNQPQHF. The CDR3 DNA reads TGTGCCACCAGCAGTCCGCGTGGAGACAGGGGAAGCAATCAGCCCCAGCATTTT.

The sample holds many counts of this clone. The CDR3 coding sequence is TGTGCCAGCAGCCCCCGAGGAGGGCGAGACTCTGGAAACACCATATATTTT. Translated: CASSPRGGRDSGNTIYF. V and J are TRBV13 and TRBJ1-3, with D unclear. Deletions cut 5 bases from V and 0 bases from J, with 17 bases between. CDR3 length equals 17 residues. CDR1 and CDR2 from the germline V gene are PRHDT and FYEKMQ (reference sequence).

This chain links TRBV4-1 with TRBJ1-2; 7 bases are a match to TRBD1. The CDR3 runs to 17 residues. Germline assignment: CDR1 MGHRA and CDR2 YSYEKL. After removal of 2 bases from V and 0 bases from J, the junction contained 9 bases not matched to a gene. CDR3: CASSQLGTATPNYGYTF. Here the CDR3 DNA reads TGCGCCAGCAGCCAACTCGGGACAGCCACCCCTAACTATGGCTACACCTTC.